The 3 T cell receptor beta chains below come from one sample, sequenced in a study of cytomegalovirus exposure and HLA in healthy donors. Both 60 Vbeta primers and 13 Jbeta primers went into the PCR. Produced via immunoSEQ multiplex PCR; TCRdb's table is partial and in-frame only. In total, the table holds 150,000 to 200,000 clones. Sequenced input: PBMCs. These receptors all come from a woman aged 55-69 years in good health and CMV-seronegative.

This chain links TRBV18 with TRBJ1-4, with a tentative D call TRBD1 (5 bases). V lost 3 bases, J lost 7 bases, and 9 bases lay in between. Germline loops: CDR1 KGHSH, CDR2 LQKENI. The CDR3 spans 13 residues. Written as DNA, the CDR3 is TGTGCCAGCTCACCGACAGATCCTGAAAAACTGTTTTTT. Translated: CASSPTDPEKLFF.

V gene TRBV4-3 combines with J gene TRBJ2-5, with 8 bases fitting TRBD1. Trimming removed 1 base from V and 5 bases from J; junction bases left unmatched: 6. The CDR3 extends over 15 amino acids. Germline values: CDR1 LGHNA, CDR2 YSLEER. This chain's CDR3 is CASSQGAGGAETQYF. The CDR3 region has the DNA TGCGCCAGCAGCCAAGGGGCAGGGGGCGCCGAGACCCAGTACTTC.

The J gene is TRBJ2-1, the V gene TRBV4-1; D may be TRBD1 (6 bases). Germline V gene lookup returns CDR1 MGHRA and CDR2 YSYEKL. V lost 0 bases, J lost 7 bases, and 13 bases lay in between. The CDR3 has 15 residues. CDR3 loop: CASSQERDNWNEQFF. The CDR3 nucleotides read TGCGCCAGCAGCCAAGAGAGGGACAACTGGAATGAGCAGTTCTTC.